These 3 T cell receptor beta chains share one sample of origin, sequenced in a study of blood T cell repertoires in COVID-19. Sequenced by immunoSEQ multiplex PCR; TCRdb stores in-frame clones only, minus some. The profile shows nearly 350,000 clones, 88% of them singletons. Sample: peripheral blood. The receptors originated from a woman aged 70-85 years with COVID-19, enrolled during active disease.

The rearrangement uses TRBV5-5 and TRBJ1-4, with 9 nucleotides matching TRBD1. Germline V gene data show CDR1 as SGHKS and CDR2 as YYEKEE (reference sequence). The length of the CDR3 is 15 residues. The V segment lost 4 bases and the J segment 3 bases; nucleotides outside the gene matches: 4. Written as DNA, the CDR3 is TGTGCCAGCAGCCTACAGGGGGCGGCTAATGAAAAACTGTTTTTT. It yields the protein CASSLQGAANEKLFF.

The rearrangement uses TRBV30 and TRBJ2-3, with TRBD2 matching over 12 bases. The germline CDR1 and CDR2 sequences are GTSNPN and SVGIG (reference sequence). V lost 3 bases, J lost 4 bases, and 8 bases stayed unmatched. The CDR3 is 16 residues long. This CDR3 reads CAWSAALAGGPDTQYF. The CDR3 DNA is TGTGCCTGGAGCGCAGCCCTAGCGGGGGGGCCAGATACGCAGTATTTT.

The chain has TRBV28 and TRBJ1-6; 9 nucleotides line up with TRBD1. Germline V gives CDR1 MDHEN, CDR2 SYDVKM. Trimming cost V 5 bases and J 7 bases; bases outside gene matches: 3. The CDR3 consists of 14 residues. The CDR3 protein is CASSLQGANSPLHF. The CDR3 DNA reads as TGTGCCAGCAGTCTACAGGGGGCAAATTCACCCCTCCACTTT. The whole variable domain, filled in from reference TRBV28 and TRBJ1-6, reads DVKVTQSSRYLVKRTGEKVFLECVQDMDHENMFWYRQDPGLGLRLIYFSYDVKMKEKGDIPEGYSVSREKKERFSLILESASTNQTSMYLCASSLQGANSPLHFGNGTRLTVT.